This TCR beta chain is from a study of blood T cell repertoires in COVID-19. The wider study: Acute and convalescent COVID-19 specimens originated in the United States, Italy and Spain. Sources were T cells, B-cell-depleted T cells, or PBMCs; the material itself was cDNA or gDNA.

Original data processing: Amplification from reference gene primers served as the basis for estimated nucleated cell counts. The protocol was immunoSEQ multiplex PCR, while the TCRdb copy is restricted to in-frame clones and leaves out a portion. The D gene and trimming were derived from the DNA, and the V and J assignments and clone size from that table. The sample consists of roughly 110,000 clones, about four fifths of them appearing once. The CDR3 is made up of 12 amino acids. Germline assignment: CDR1 LNHNV and CDR2 YYDKDF (reference sequence). V was cut by 0 bases and J by 14 bases, with 13 bases left in between.

Sequencing used peripheral blood. The gene calls are TRBV15 and TRBJ1-2; no firm D call. The receptor was isolated from a human donor in a cohort sampled during active COVID-19. For the CDR3, the DNA is TGTGCCACCAGCAGAGATGACGACGGGAAGACCTTC. The encoded protein is CATSRDDDGKTF. Looking up the rest from reference TRBV15 and TRBJ1-2 gives the full variable domain: DAMVIQNPRYQVTQFGKPVTLSCSQTLNHNVMYWYQQKSSQAPKLLFHYYDKDFNNEADTPDNFQSRRPNTSFCFLDIRSPGLGDTAMYLCATSRDDDGKTFGSGTRLTVV.